The clone carrying this T cell receptor (beta chain) was recorded many times. The antigen is undetermined. Regarding time point: blood at routine non-recurrence follow-up after resection. Whole RNA came from tumor, nontumor lung or frozen PBMC and was sequenced without being sorted. The data belong to a study of spatial heterogeneity in lung cancer. Background on the study: The donors were approximately 70 patients with non-small cell lung cancer that was early-stage and untreated. Available follow-up PBMC samples were sequenced, at a median of approximately two years post-resection. The study's findings and limits: Circulating ubiquitous expanded tumor TCRs were observed more frequently at resection than at follow-up.

Each CDR3 protein is one row after TCRdb ran MiXCR on the 5' RACE reads. The table has around 110,000 distinct CDR3 sequences, more than 10% seen once; the top ten hold around a sixth. The sequencing here drew on PBMCs, taken at follow-up. The receptor was isolated from a male donor with early-stage non-small cell lung cancer.

The CDR3 sequence is CSAPGRLKNIQYF. CDR3 coding DNA: TGCAGTGCACCGGGACGGCTTAAGAACATTCAGTACTTC. The J gene is TRBJ2-4, the V gene TRBV20-1; D may correspond to TRBD1 or TRBD2 (5 bases each). V dropped 6 bases and J dropped 7 bases, with 16 bases sitting between them. This CDR3 spans 13 amino acids. Germline-derived CDR1 and CDR2 are DFQATT and SNEGSKA (reference sequence).